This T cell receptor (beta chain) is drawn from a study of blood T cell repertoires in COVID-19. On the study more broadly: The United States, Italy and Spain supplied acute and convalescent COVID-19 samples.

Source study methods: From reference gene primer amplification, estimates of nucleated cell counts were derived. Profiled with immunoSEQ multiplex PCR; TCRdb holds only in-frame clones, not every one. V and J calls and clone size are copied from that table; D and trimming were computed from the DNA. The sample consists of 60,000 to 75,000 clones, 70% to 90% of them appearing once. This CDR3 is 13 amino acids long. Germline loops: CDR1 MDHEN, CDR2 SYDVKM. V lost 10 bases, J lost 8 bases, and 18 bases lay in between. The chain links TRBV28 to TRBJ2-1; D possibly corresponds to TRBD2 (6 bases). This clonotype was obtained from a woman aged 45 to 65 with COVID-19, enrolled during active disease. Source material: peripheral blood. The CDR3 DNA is TGTGCCATCTCGACTAGTATCGATGATGAGCAGTTCTTC. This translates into CAISTSIDDEQFF.